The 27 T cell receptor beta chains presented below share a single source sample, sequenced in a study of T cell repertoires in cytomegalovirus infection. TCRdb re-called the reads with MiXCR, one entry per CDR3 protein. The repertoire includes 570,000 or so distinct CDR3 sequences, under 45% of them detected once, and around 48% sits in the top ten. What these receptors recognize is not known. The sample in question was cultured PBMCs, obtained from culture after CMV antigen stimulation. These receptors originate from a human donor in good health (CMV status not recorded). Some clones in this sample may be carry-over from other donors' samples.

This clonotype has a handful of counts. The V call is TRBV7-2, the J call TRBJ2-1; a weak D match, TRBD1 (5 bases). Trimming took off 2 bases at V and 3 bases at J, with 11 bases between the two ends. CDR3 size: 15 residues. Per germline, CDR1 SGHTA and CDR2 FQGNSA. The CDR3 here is CASSLQGQGYNEQFF. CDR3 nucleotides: TGTGCCAGCAGCTTACAGGGCCAAGGCTACAATGAGCAGTTCTTC.

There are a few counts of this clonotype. Here the CDR3 reads CASSLGLPESWQFF. The CDR3, as DNA: TGTGCCAGCAGCCTTGGACTCCCGGAGTCCTGGCAGTTCTTC. This chain links TRBV7-6 with TRBJ2-1; tentative D call: TRBD2 (5 bases). Germline loops: CDR1 SGHVS, CDR2 FNYEAQ. This CDR3 region has 14 residues. The V end was cut by 5 bases, the J end by 12 bases, with 20 bases between.

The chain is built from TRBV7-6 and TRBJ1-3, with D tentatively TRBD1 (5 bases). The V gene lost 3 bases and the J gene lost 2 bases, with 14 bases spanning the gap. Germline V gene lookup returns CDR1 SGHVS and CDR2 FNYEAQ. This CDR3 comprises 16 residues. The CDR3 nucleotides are TGTGCCAGCAGCTTCTCCGGGGGTGGGGCTGGAAACACCATATATTTT. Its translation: CASSFSGGGAGNTIYF. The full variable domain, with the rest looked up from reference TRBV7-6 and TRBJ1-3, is GAGVSQSPRYKVTKRGQDVALRCDPISGHVSLYWYRQALGQGPEFLTYFNYEAQQDKSGLPNDRFSAERPEGSISTLTIQRTEQRDSAMYRCASSFSGGGAGNTIYFGEGSWLTVV.

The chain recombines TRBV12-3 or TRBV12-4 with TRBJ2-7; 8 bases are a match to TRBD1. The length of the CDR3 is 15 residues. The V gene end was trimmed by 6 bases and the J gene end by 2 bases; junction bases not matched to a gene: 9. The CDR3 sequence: CASSPDRGRPYEQYF. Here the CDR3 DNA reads TGTGCCAGCAGCCCCGACAGGGGTCGGCCCTACGAGCAGTACTTC.

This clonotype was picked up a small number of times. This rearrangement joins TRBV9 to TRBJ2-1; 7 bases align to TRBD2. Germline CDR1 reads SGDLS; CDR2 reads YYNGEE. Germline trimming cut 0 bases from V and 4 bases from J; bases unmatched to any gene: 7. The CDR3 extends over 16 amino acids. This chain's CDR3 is CASSVVGGSGYNEQFF. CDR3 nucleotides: TGTGCCAGCAGCGTAGTCGGGGGGAGTGGTTACAATGAGCAGTTCTTC.

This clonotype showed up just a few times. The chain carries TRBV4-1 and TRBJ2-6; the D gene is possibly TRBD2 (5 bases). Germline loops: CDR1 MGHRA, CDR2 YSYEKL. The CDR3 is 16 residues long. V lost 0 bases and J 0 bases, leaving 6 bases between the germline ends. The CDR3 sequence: CASSQDAGSGANVLTF. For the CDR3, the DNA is TGCGCCAGCAGCCAAGACGCGGGCTCTGGGGCCAACGTCCTGACTTTC.

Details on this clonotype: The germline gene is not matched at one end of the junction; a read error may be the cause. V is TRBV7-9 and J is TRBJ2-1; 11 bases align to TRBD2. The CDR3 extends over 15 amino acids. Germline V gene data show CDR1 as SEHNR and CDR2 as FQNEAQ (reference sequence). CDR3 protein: CASSPAGTSGIVELF. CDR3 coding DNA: TGTGCCAGCAGCCCAGCCGGGACTAGCGGAATAGTTGAACTCTTC.

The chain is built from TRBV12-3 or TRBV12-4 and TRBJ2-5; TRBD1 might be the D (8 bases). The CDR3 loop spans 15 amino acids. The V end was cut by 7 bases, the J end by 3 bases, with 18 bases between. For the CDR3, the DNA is TGTGCCAGCACCACCCGACAGGGGAGGGAAGAGACCCAGTACTTC. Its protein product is CASTTRQGREETQYF.

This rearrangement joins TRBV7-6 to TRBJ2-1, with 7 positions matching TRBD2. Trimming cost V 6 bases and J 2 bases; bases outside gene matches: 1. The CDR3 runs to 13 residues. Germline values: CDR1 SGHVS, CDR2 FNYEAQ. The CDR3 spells CASRRGTYNEQFF. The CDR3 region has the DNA TGTGCCAGCAGGCGGGGGACCTACAATGAGCAGTTCTTC.

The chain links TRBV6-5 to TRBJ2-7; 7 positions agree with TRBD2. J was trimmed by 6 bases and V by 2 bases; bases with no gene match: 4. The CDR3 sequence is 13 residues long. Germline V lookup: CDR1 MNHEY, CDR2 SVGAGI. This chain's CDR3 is CASSYGGGGEQYF. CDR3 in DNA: TGTGCCAGCAGTTACGGCGGGGGTGGCGAGCAGTACTTC.

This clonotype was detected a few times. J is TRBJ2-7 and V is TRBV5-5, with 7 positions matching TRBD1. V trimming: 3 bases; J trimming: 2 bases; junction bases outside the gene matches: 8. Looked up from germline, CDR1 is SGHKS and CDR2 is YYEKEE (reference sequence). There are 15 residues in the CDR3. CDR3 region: CASSWSRTGAYEQYF. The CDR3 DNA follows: TGTGCCAGCAGCTGGAGCCGGACAGGCGCCTACGAGCAGTACTTC.

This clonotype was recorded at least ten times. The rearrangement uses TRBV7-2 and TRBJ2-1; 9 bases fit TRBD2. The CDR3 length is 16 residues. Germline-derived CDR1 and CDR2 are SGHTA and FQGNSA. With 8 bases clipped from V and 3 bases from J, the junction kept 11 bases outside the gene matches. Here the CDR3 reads CASGKTSGNLYNEQFF. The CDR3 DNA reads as TGTGCCAGCGGAAAGACTAGCGGCAATCTCTACAATGAGCAGTTCTTC.

The CDR3: CASGPGLDRTDTQYF. The CDR3, as DNA: TGTGCCAGCGGGCCGGGACTAGATCGCACAGATACGCAGTATTTT. The chain recombines TRBV6-1 with TRBJ2-3; 8 positions agree with TRBD2. This CDR3 has 15 amino acids. Germline V lookup: CDR1 MNHNS, CDR2 SASEGT. The V gene end was trimmed by 8 bases and the J gene end by 1 base; junction bases not matched to a gene: 8.

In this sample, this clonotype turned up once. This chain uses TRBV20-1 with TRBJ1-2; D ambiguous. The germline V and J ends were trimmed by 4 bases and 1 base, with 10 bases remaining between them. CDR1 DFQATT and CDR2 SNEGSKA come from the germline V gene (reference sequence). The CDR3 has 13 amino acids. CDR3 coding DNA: TGCAGTGCTATAGTGGGGTTTAACTATGGCTACACCTTC. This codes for CSAIVGFNYGYTF.

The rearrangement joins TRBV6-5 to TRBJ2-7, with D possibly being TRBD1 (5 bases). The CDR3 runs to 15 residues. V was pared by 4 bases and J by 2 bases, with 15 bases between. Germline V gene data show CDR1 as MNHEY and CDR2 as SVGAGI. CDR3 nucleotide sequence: TGTGCCAGCAGTTCCTGGCAGGGCCTAGCCTACGAGCAGTACTTC. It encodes CASSSWQGLAYEQYF.

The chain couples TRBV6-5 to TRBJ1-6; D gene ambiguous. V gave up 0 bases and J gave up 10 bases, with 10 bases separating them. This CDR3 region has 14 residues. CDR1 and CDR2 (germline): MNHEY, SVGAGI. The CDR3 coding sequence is TGTGCCAGCAGTTACTCGATCAGTGGCTCACCCCTCCACTTT. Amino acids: CASSYSISGSPLHF.

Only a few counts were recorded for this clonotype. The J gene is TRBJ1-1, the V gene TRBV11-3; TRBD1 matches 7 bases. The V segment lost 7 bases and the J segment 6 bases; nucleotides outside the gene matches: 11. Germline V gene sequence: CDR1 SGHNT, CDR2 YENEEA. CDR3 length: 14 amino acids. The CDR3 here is CASTFREGAPEAFF. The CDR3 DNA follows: TGTGCCAGCACCTTCAGAGAGGGGGCCCCTGAAGCTTTCTTT.

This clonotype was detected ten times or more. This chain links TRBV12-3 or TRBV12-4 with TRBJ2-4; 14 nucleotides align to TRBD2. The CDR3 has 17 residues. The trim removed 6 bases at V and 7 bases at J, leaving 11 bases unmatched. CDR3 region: CASSLGTSGSASNIQYF. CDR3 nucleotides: TGTGCCAGCAGCCTCGGGACTAGCGGGAGTGCCAGTAACATTCAGTACTTC.

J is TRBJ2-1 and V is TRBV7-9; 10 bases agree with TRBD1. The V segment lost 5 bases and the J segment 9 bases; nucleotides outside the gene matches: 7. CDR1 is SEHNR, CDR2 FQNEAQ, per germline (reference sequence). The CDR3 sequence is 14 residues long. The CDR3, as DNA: TGTGCCAGCAGCACCGGGACAGGGGATAGTGAGCAGTTCTTC. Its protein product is CASSTGTGDSEQFF.

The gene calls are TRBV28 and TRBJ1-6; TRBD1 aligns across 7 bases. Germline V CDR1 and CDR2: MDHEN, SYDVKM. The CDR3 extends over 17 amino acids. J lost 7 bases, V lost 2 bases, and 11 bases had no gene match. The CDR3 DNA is TGTGCCAGCAGTTTAGAGGTAATACAGGGGAAGAATTCACCCCTCCACTTT. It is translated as CASSLEVIQGKNSPLHF.

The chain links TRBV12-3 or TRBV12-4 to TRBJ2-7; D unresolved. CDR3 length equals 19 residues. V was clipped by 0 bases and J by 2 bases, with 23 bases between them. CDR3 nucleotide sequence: TGTGCCAGCAGTTTAGCGAATCGGTTCGTGGGATTCTGGCCCTACGAGCAGTACTTC. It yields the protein CASSLANRFVGFWPYEQYF.

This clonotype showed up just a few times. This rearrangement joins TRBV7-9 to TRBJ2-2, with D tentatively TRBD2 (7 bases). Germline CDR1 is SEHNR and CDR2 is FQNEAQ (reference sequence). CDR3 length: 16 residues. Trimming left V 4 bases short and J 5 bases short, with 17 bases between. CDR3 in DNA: TGTGCCAGCAGCTACACGGGGGGCCTTTCGACCGGGGAGCTGTTTTTT. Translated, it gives CASSYTGGLSTGELFF. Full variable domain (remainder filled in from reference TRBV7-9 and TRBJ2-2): DTGVSQNPRHKITKRGQNVTFRCDPISEHNRLYWYRQTLGQGPEFLTYFQNEAQLEKSRLLSDRFSAERPKGSFSTLEIQRTEQGDSAMYLCASSYTGGLSTGELFFGEGSRLTVL.

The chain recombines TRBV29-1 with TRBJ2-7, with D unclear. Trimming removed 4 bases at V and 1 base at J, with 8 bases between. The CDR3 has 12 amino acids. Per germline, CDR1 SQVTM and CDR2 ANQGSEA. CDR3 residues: CSVGVPSYEQYF. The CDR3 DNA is TGCAGCGTTGGGGTCCCTTCCTACGAGCAGTACTTC.

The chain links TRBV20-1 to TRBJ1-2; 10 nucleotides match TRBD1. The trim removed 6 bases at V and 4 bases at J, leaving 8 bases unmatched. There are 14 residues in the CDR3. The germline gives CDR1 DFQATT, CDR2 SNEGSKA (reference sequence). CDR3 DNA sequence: TGCAGTGCACTCGACAGGGGGCTAAGCTATGGCTACACCTTC. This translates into CSALDRGLSYGYTF.

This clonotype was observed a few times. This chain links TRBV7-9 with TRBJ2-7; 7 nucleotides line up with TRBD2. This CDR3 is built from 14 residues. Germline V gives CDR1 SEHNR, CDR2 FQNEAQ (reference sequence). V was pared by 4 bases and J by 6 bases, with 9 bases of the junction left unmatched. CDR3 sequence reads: CASSSQRGAGEQYF. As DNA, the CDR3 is TGTGCCAGCAGCTCCCAGCGGGGCGCGGGCGAGCAGTACTTC.

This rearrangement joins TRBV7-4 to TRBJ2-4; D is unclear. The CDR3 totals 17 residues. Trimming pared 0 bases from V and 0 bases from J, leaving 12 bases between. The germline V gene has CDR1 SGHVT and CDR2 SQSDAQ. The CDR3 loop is CASSLARTAIAKNIQYF. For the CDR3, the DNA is TGTGCCAGCAGCTTAGCGCGAACAGCCATAGCCAAAAACATTCAGTACTTC.

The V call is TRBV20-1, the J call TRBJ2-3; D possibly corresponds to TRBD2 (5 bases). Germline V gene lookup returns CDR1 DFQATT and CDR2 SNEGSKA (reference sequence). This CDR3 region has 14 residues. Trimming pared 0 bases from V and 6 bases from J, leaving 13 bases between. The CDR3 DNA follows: TGCAGTGCTAGAGATAATCTAGCTGGGGATACGCAGTATTTT. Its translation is CSARDNLAGDTQYF.